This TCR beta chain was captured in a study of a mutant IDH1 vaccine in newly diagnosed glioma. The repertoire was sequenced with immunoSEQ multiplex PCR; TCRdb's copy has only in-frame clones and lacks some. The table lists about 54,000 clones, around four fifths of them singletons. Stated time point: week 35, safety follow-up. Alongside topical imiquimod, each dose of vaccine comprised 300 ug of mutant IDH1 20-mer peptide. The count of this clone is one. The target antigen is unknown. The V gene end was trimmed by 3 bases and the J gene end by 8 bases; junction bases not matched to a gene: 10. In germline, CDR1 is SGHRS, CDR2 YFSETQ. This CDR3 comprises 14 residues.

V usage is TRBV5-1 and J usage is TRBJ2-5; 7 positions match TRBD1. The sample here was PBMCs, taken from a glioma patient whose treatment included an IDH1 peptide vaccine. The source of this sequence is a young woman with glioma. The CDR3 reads CASSSRDSRDTQYF. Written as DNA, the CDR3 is TGCGCCAGCAGCTCCCGGGACAGTCGAGACACCCAGTACTTC.